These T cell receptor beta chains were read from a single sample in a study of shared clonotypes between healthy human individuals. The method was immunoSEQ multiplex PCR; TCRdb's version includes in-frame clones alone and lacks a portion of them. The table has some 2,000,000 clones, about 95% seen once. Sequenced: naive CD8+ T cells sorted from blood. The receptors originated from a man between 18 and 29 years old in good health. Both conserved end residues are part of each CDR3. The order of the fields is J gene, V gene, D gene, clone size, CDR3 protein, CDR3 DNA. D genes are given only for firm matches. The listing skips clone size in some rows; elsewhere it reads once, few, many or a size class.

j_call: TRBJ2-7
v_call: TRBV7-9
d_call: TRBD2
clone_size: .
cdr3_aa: CASSLPGTSGSYEQYF
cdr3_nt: TGTGCCAGCAGCCTACCTGGGACTAGCGGTTCCTACGAGCAGTACTTC

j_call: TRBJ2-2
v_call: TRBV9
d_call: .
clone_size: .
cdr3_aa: CASSVFEAVTNTGELFF
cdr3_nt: TGTGCCAGCAGCGTATTCGAGGCTGTTACGAACACCGGGGAGCTGTTTTTT

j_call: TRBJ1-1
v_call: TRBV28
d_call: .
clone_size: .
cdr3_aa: CASAIRASNTEAFF
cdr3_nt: TGTGCCAGCGCTATCAGGGCCTCGAACACTGAAGCTTTCTTT

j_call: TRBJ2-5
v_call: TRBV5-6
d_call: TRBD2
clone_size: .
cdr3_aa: CASSKTSGRAVLVETQYF
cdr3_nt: TGTGCCAGCAGCAAAACTAGCGGGAGGGCTGTTCTCGTAGAGACCCAGTACTTC

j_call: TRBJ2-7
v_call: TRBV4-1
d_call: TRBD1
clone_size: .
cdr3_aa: CASSPGTGVLYYEQYF
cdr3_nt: TGCGCCAGCAGCCCCGGGACAGGGGTCCTTTACTACGAGCAGTACTTC

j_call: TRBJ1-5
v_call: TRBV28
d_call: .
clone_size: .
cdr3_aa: CASSFGQPQHF
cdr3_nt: TGTGCCAGCAGTTTTGGACAGCCCCAGCATTTT

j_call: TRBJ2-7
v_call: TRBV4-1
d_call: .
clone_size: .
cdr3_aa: CASSQVEGGSYEQYF
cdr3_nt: TGCGCCAGCAGCCAAGTTGAGGGAGGATCCTACGAGCAGTACTTC

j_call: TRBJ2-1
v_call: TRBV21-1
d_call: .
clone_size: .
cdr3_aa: CASSKRCLGERENNEQFF
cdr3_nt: TGTGCCAGCAGCAAACGTTGCCTTGGGGAGCGGGAGAACAATGAGCAGTTCTTC

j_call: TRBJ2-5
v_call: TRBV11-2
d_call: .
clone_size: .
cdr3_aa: CASSPSWGYQETQYF
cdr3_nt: TGTGCCAGCAGCCCCAGTTGGGGGTATCAAGAGACCCAGTACTTC

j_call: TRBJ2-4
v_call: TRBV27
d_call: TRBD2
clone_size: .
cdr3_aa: CASRRSAGEGNIQYF
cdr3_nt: TGTGCCAGCAGAAGATCAGCGGGAGAGGGGAACATTCAGTACTTC

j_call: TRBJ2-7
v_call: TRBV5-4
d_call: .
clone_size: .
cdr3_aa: CASGKGPSYEQYF
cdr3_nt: TGTGCCAGCGGAAAGGGACCTTCCTACGAGCAGTACTTC

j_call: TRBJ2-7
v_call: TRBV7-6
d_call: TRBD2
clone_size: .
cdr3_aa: CASSLGGSGRLDEQYF
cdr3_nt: TGTGCCAGCAGCTTAGGGGGTAGCGGGAGGTTAGACGAGCAGTACTTC

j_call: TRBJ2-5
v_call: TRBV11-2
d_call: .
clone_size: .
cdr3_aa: CASSLYLYYETQYF
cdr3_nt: TGTGCCAGCAGCTTATACTTATACTATGAGACCCAGTACTTC

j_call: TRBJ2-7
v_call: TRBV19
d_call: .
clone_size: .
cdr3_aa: CASSISTSSYEQYF
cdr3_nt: TGTGCCAGTAGTATATCTACTAGCAGCTACGAGCAGTACTTC

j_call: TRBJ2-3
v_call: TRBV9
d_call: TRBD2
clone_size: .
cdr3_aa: CASSHRTSGPFADTQYF
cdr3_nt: TGTGCCAGCAGTCACAGGACTAGCGGACCTTTCGCAGATACGCAGTATTTT

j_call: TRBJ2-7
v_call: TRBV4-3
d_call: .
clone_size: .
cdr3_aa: CASSQVRGGHYEQYF
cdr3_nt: TGCGCCAGCAGCCAGGTTAGGGGGGGACACTACGAGCAGTACTTC

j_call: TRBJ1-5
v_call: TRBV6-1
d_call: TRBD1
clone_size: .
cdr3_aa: CASSEEGGQGGQPQHF
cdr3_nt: TGTGCCAGCAGTGAAGAGGGAGGACAGGGAGGCCAGCCCCAGCATTTT

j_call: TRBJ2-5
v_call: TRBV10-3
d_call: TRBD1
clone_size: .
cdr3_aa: CAISPTGGGETQYF
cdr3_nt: TGTGCCATCAGTCCGACAGGGGGGGGAGAGACCCAGTACTTC

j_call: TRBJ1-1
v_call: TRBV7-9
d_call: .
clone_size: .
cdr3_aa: CASSLVQTGLREAFF
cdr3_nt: TGTGCCAGCAGCTTAGTTCAGACCGGGCTGAGGGAAGCTTTCTTT

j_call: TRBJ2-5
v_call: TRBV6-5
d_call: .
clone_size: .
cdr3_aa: CASSYSTGIQETQYF
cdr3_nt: TGTGCCAGCAGTTACTCGACCGGAATCCAAGAGACCCAGTACTTC

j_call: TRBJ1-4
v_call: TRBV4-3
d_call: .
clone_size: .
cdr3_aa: CASSQGGELFF
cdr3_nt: TGCGCCAGCAGCCAAGGTGGGGAACTGTTTTTT

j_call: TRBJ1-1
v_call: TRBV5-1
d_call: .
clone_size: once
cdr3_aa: CASSVSGTWNRNTEAFF
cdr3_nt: TGCGCCAGCAGCGTGTCCGGGACTTGGAACAGGAACACTGAAGCTTTCTTT

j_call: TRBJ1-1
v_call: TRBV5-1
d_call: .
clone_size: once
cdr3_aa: CASSALPGPTMGTEAFF
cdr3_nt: TGCGCCAGCAGCGCTCTACCGGGACCCACGATGGGGACTGAAGCTTTCTTT

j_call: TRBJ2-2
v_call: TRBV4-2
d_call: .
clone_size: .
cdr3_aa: CASSRSLGGEDTGELFF
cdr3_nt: TGTGCCAGCAGCCGTTCCCTAGGCGGAGAGGACACCGGGGAGCTGTTTTTT

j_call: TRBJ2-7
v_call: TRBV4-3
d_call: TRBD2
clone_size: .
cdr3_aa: CASSQDERGYEQYF
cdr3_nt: TGCGCCAGCAGCCAAGATGAGCGGGGATACGAGCAGTACTTC

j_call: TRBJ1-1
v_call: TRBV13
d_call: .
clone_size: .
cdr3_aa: CASSPDLNTEAFF
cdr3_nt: TGTGCCAGCAGCCCTGACCTGAACACTGAAGCTTTCTTT

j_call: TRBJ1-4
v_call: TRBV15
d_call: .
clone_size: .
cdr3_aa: CATSSVIDTPNEKLFF
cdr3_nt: TGTGCCACCAGCAGCGTAATCGACACTCCTAATGAAAAACTGTTTTTT

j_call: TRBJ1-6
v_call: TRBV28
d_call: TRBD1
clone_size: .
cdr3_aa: CASSFVVRGVVSPLHF
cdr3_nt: TGTGCCAGCAGTTTTGTTGTCAGGGGGGTGGTTTCACCCCTCCACTTT

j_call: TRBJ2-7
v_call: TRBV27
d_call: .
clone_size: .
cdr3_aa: CASSLVYSDFSYEQYF
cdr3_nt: TGTGCCAGCAGTTTAGTCTACAGTGACTTCTCCTACGAGCAGTACTTC

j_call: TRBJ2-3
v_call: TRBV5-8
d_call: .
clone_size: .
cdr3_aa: CASSLGTLERHTDTQYF
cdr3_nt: TGTGCCAGCAGCTTGGGGACTCTGGAGCGGCACACAGATACGCAGTATTTT

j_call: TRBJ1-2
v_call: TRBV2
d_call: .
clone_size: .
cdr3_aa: CASTRAVGLLLSNYGYTF
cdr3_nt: TGTGCCAGCACCCGGGCTGTGGGACTCCTCCTCAGTAACTATGGCTACACCTTC

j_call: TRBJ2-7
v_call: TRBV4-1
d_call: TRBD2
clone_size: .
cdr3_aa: CASSQDPLAGESYEQYF
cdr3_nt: TGCGCCAGCAGCCAAGACCCATTAGCGGGCGAATCCTACGAGCAGTACTTC

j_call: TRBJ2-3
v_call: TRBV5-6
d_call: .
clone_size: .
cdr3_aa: CASSAGREAHTQYF
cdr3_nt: TGTGCCAGCAGCGCCGGAAGGGAGGCGCATACGCAGTATTTT

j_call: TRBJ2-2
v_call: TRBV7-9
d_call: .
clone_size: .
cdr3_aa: CASSSERGIGELFF
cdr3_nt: TGTGCCAGCAGCTCCGAGAGGGGAATCGGGGAGCTGTTTTTT

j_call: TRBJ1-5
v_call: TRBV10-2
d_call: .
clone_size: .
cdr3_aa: CASSESTLQPQHF
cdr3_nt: TGCGCCAGCAGTGAGTCGACTCTACAGCCCCAGCATTTT

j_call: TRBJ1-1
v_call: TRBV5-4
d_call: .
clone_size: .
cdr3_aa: CASTGSGTEAFF
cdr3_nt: TGTGCCAGCACGGGATCGGGGACTGAAGCTTTCTTT

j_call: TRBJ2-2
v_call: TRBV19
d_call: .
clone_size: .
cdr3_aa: CASSIVLTGELFF
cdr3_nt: TGTGCCAGTAGTATCGTTCTCACCGGGGAGCTGTTTTTT

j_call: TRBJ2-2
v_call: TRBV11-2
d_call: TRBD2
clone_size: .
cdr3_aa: CASTKTGLVMAGELFF
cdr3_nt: TGTGCCAGCACCAAAACAGGACTAGTTATGGCCGGGGAGCTGTTTTTT

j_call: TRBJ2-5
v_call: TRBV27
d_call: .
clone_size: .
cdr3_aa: CASSMYGLAGETQYF
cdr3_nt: TGTGCCAGCAGCATGTACGGACTGGCGGGAGAGACCCAGTACTTC

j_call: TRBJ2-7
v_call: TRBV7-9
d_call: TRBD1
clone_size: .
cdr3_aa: CASSPWDSSDEQYF
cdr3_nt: TGTGCCAGCAGCCCCTGGGACAGTTCCGACGAGCAGTACTTC

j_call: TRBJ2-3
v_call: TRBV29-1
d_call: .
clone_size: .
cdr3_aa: CSVEAGEVTDTQYF
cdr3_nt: TGCAGCGTTGAAGCGGGAGAGGTTACAGATACGCAGTATTTT

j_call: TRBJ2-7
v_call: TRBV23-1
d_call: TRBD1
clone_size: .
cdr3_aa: CASGDRLDEQYF
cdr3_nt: TGCGCCAGCGGGGACAGGCTGGACGAGCAGTACTTC

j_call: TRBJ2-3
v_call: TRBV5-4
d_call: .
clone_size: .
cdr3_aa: CASSSPPDTQYF
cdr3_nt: TGTGCCAGCAGCTCGCCTCCAGATACGCAGTATTTT

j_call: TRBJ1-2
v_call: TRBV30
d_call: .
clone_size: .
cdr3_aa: CAWGRGSPNYGYTF
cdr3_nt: TGTGCCTGGGGCAGGGGTTCTCCTAACTATGGCTACACCTTC

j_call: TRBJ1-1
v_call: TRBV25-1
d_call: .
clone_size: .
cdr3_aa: CASSEPGIEAFF
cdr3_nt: TGTGCCAGCAGTGAACCAGGGATTGAAGCTTTCTTT

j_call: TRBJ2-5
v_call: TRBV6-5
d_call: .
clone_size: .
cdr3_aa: CASSYSTEGETQYF
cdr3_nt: TGTGCCAGCAGTTACTCGACAGAGGGAGAGACCCAGTACTTC

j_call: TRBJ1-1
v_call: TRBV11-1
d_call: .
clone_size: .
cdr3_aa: CASGMNTEAFF
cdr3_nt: TGTGCCAGCGGAATGAACACTGAAGCTTTCTTT

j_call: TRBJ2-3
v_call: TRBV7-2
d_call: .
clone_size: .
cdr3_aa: CASSSRPNTQYF
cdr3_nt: TGTGCCAGCAGCTCCCGCCCGAATACGCAGTATTTT

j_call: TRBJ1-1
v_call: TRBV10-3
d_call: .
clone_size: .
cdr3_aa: CAITPSRGGAENTEAFF
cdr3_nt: TGTGCCATCACTCCGAGTCGTGGGGGAGCTGAGAACACTGAAGCTTTCTTT

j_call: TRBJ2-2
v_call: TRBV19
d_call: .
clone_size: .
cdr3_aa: CAGGRGDTGELFF
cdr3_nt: TGTGCAGGAGGACGGGGCGACACCGGGGAGCTGTTTTTT

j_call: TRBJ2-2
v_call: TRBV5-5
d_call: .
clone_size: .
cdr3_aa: CASSSLFRGTDTGELFF
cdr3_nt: TGTGCCAGCAGCTCCCTATTCAGGGGTACGGACACCGGGGAGCTGTTTTTT

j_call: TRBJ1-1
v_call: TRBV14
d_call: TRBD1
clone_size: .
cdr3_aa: CASSPWTGMNTEAFF
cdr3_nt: TGTGCCAGCAGCCCCTGGACAGGGATGAACACTGAAGCTTTCTTT

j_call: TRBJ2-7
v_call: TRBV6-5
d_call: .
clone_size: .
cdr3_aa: CASSYAQGTNEQYF
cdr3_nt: TGTGCCAGCAGTTACGCGCAGGGAACGAACGAGCAGTACTTC

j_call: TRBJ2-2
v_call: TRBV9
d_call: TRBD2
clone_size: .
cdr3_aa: CASSLGGLAGAFSETGELFF
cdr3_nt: TGTGCCAGCAGCCTGGGGGGACTAGCGGGAGCATTTTCTGAGACCGGGGAGCTGTTTTTT

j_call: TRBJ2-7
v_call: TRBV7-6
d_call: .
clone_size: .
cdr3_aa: CASSLAGPFYEQYF
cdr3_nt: TGTGCCAGCAGCTTAGCGGGACCCTTCTACGAGCAGTACTTC

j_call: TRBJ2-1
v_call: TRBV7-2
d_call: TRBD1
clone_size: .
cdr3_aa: CASSLEVIGQGWNEQFF
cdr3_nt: TGTGCCAGCAGCCTAGAGGTCATCGGACAGGGGTGGAATGAGCAGTTCTTC